A single sample is the source of the 14 T cell receptor beta chains below, sequenced in a study of control samples from healthy donors and cancer patients. Repertoires were generated with immunoSEQ multiplex PCR, while TCRdb's copy carries only in-frame clones and drops some. The sample has about 85,000 clones; about 89% are singletons. Sequencing input: blood. These receptors all stem from a woman in her fifties or sixties in good health.

V and J are TRBV10-3 and TRBJ1-2; TRBD1 agrees at 10 bases. The CDR3 totals 15 residues. V was clipped by 2 bases and J by 2 bases; unmatched bases: 2. The germline CDR1 and CDR2 sequences are ENHRY and SYGVKD. DNA of the CDR3: TGTGCCATCAGTGAGAGGGGACAGGGGAACTATGGCTACACCTTC. Translating gives CAISERGQGNYGYTF.

This chain links TRBV5-1 with TRBJ2-2; TRBD1 aligns across 8 bases. After removal of 1 base from V and 6 bases from J, the junction contained 5 bases not matched to a gene. This CDR3 is built from 15 residues. Germline V gene sequence: CDR1 SGHRS, CDR2 YFSETQ. The chain's CDR3 is CASSLSGGASGELFF. For the CDR3, the DNA is TGCGCCAGCAGCTTGTCAGGGGGCGCCTCCGGGGAGCTGTTTTTT.

CDR3 region: CASSWTDTSGEAFF. The DNA of the CDR3 is TGTGCCAGCAGTTGGACAGATACGTCGGGGGAAGCTTTCTTT. This chain links TRBV6-6 with TRBJ1-1; D perhaps matches TRBD1 (6 bases). Germline assignment: CDR1 MNHNY and CDR2 SVGAGI (reference sequence). CDR3 length: 14 amino acids. V was pared by 4 bases and J by 8 bases, with 17 bases between.

The J gene is TRBJ2-1, the V gene TRBV27; TRBD1 might be the D (6 bases). Trimming left V 6 bases short and J 4 bases short, with 19 bases between. CDR3 length equals 16 residues. In germline, CDR1 is MNHEY, CDR2 SMNVEV (reference sequence). The CDR3 sequence: CASSLVGGTIYNEQFF. In DNA, the CDR3 is TGTGCCAGCAGCTTGGTTGGGGGCACTATTTACAATGAGCAGTTCTTC.

The V and J genes are TRBV11-3 and TRBJ1-1; TRBD1 might be the D (5 bases). Trimming took 5 bases from V and 4 from J, leaving 14 bases between them. This CDR3 region has 14 residues. Germline V gene sequence: CDR1 SGHNT, CDR2 YENEEA. The CDR3 loop reads CASSVGGEGTEAFF. The CDR3 coding sequence is TGTGCCAGCAGCGTGGGGGGTGAGGGCACTGAAGCTTTCTTT. Looking up the rest from reference TRBV11-3 and TRBJ1-1 gives the full variable domain: EAGVVQSPRYKIIEKKQPVAFWCNPISGHNTLYWYLQNLGQGPELLIRYENEEAVDDSQLPKDRFSAERLKGVDSTLKIQPAELGDSAVYLCASSVGGEGTEAFFGQGTRLTVV.

The rearrangement joins TRBV7-2 to TRBJ1-2; D is possibly TRBD1 (6 bases). CDR1 is SGHTA, CDR2 FQGNSA, per germline. CDR3 size: 12 residues. Trimming took 4 bases from V and 8 from J, leaving 11 bases between them. Here the CDR3 reads CASSSRGRGYTF. DNA for the CDR3: TGTGCCAGCAGCTCCAGGGGCAGAGGCTACACCTTC.

The V gene is TRBV19, the J gene TRBJ1-2, with TRBD1 matching over 9 bases. Germline CDR1 LNHDA, CDR2 SQIVND (reference sequence). This CDR3 region has 15 residues. With V trimmed by 5 bases and J by 8 bases, 12 bases remained unmatched. The CDR3 loop is CASSSRGQGGGGYTF. CDR3 nucleotides: TGTGCCAGTAGTTCGCGGGGACAGGGAGGAGGAGGCTACACCTTC.

This rearrangement joins TRBV5-6 to TRBJ1-2; 7 bases agree with TRBD1. This CDR3 has 15 amino acids. Losses at the gene ends were 0 bases for V and 7 bases for J; bases not matched to a gene: 9. Germline V CDR1 and CDR2: SGHDT, YYEEEE. CDR3 coding DNA: TGTGCCAGCAGCTTGGGACAGGGCGTTTATGGTGGCTACACCTTC. This gives the protein CASSLGQGVYGGYTF.

The chain links TRBV5-1 to TRBJ1-2; D gene ambiguous. CDR1 is SGHRS, CDR2 YFSETQ, per germline. This CDR3 contains 12 residues. V lost 0 bases to trimming and J lost 4 bases, with 4 bases between them. In nucleotides, the CDR3 is TGCGCCAGCAGCTTGGACAGCTATGGCTACACCTTC. Protein product: CASSLDSYGYTF.

The rearrangement links TRBV10-3 to TRBJ2-1; no reliable D call. Germline V gives CDR1 ENHRY, CDR2 SYGVKD. The CDR3 has 14 residues. V lost 6 bases, J lost 0 bases, and 9 bases lay in between. DNA for the CDR3: TGTGCCATCAGCCCGGTGAGCTCCTACAATGAGCAGTTCTTC. Amino acid sequence: CAISPVSSYNEQFF.

This sequence joins TRBV3-1 (or the pseudogene TRBV3-2) and TRBJ1-2; 8 bases line up with TRBD1. The CDR3 sequence is 15 residues long. Germline CDR1 LGHDT, CDR2 YNNKEL (reference sequence). V lost 1 base to trimming and J lost 4 bases; unmatched junction nucleotides: 5. CDR3 in amino acids: CASSQVGTGGYGYTF. DNA for the CDR3: TGTGCCAGCAGCCAAGTTGGGACAGGAGGCTATGGCTACACCTTC.

This chain connects TRBV7-9 to TRBJ2-4; TRBD1 might be the D (6 bases). The CDR3 has 16 amino acids. Germline lookup yields CDR1 SEHNR and CDR2 FQNEAQ (reference sequence). Trimming shortened V by 1 base and J by 0 bases, and 10 bases separated the two germline ends. CDR3 loop: CASSLDRDLAKNIQYF. CDR3 coding DNA: TGTGCCAGCAGCTTAGACAGGGACCTAGCCAAAAACATTCAGTACTTC. Using reference TRBV7-9 and TRBJ2-4 for the parts outside the CDR3, the full variable domain is DTGVSQNPRHKITKRGQNVTFRCDPISEHNRLYWYRQTLGQGPEFLTYFQNEAQLEKSRLLSDRFSAERPKGSFSTLEIQRTEQGDSAMYLCASSLDRDLAKNIQYFGAGTRLSVL.

The chain combines TRBV9 with TRBJ2-1; 8 bases are a match to TRBD2. After removal of 4 bases from V and 8 bases from J, the junction contained 17 bases not matched to a gene. Germline V gene data show CDR1 as SGDLS and CDR2 as YYNGEE. This CDR3 comprises 17 residues. Here the CDR3 reads CASSLSDRMAGGHEQFF. The DNA for the CDR3 is TGTGCCAGCAGCTTATCGGACCGGATGGCGGGGGGACATGAGCAGTTCTTC.

V is TRBV5-1 and J is TRBJ2-7; possibly TRBD2 for D (6 bases). The CDR3 extends over 15 amino acids. Germline V gene lookup returns CDR1 SGHRS and CDR2 YFSETQ. Trimming removed 1 base at V and 5 bases at J, with 16 bases between. The CDR3 DNA is TGCGCCAGCAGCTTGTCATCTGGGGAGGTGGACGAGCAGTACTTC. It is translated as CASSLSSGEVDEQYF.